This T cell receptor beta chain was retrieved from a study of CD8+ T cells in alopecia areata. Background on the study: Each day, treated patients took oral tofacitinib twice, at 5 to 10 mg per dose.

Treatment in this sample: oral pan-JAK inhibitor, 5-10 mg twice daily. The germline V gene has CDR1 ENHRY and CDR2 SYGVKD. With 7 bases removed from V and 6 bases from J, the gap between germline ends came to 13 bases. The CDR3 has 13 amino acids. cDNA prepared by RNA extraction and subsequent reverse transcription served as the template for sequencing. Profiled with immunoSEQ multiplex PCR; TCRdb holds only in-frame clones, not every one. The table lists hundreds of thousands of clones, about 62% of them singletons. The sequence was collected from a human donor with alopecia areata. The chain uses TRBV10-3 and TRBJ1-5; unclear D gene. This specimen consisted of CD4+ T cells sorted from blood, obtained at roughly week 53, from a patient treated with tofacitinib. The CDR3 is CAITPATGQPQHF. DNA for the CDR3: TGTGCCATCACTCCCGCAACCGGTCAGCCCCAGCATTTT.